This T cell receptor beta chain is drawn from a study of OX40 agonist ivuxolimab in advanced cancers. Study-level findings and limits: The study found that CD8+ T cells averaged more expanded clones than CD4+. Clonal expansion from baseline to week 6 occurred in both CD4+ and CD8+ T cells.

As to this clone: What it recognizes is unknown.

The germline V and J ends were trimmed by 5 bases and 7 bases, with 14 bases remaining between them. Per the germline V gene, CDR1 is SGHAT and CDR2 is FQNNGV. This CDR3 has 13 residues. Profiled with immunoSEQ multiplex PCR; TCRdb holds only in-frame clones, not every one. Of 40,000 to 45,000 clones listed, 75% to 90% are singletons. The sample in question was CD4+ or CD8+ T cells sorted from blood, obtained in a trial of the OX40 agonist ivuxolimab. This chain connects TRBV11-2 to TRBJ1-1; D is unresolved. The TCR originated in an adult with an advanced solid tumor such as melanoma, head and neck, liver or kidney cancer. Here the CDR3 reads CASSLSPDREAFF. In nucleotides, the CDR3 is TGTGCCAGCAGCCTTTCTCCAGACCGTGAAGCTTTCTTT.